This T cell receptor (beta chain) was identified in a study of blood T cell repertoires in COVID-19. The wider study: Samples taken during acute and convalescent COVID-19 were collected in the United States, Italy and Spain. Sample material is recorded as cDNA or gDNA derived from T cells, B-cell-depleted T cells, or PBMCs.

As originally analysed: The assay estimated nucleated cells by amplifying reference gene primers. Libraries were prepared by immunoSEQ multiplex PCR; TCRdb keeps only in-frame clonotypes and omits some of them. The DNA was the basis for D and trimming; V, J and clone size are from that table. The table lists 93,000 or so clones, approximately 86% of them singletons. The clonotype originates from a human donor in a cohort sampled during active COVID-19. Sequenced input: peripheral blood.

The CDR3 loop is CASSYREGGYTF. As DNA, the CDR3 is TGTGCCAGTAGTTACAGGGAAGGCGGCTACACCTTC. The J gene is TRBJ1-2, the V gene TRBV19, with D tentatively TRBD1 (6 bases). The CDR3 loop spans 12 amino acids. Per germline, CDR1 LNHDA and CDR2 SQIVND (reference sequence). Trimming stripped 5 bases from V and 8 bases from J, with 12 bases between. The full variable domain, rest sourced from reference TRBV19 and TRBJ1-2, is DGGITQSPKYLFRKEGQNVTLSCEQNLNHDAMYWYRQDPGQGLRLIYYSQIVNDFQKGDIAEGYSVSREKKESFPLTVTSAQKNPTAFYLCASSYREGGYTFGSGTRLTVV.